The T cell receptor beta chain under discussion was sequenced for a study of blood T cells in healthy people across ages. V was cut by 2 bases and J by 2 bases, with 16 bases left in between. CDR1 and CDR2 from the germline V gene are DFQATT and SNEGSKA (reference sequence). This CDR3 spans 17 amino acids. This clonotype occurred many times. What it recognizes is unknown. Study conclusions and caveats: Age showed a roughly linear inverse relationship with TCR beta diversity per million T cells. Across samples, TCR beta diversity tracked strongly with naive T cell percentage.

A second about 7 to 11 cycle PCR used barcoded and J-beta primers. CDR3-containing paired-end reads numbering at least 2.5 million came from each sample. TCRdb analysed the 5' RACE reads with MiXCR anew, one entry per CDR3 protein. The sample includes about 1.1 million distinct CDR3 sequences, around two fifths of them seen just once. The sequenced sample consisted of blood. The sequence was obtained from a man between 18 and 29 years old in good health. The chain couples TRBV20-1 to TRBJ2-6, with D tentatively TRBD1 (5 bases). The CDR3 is CSARPQELFTGANVLTF. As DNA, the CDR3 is TGCAGTGCTAGACCACAGGAGTTATTTACTGGGGCCAACGTCCTGACTTTC.